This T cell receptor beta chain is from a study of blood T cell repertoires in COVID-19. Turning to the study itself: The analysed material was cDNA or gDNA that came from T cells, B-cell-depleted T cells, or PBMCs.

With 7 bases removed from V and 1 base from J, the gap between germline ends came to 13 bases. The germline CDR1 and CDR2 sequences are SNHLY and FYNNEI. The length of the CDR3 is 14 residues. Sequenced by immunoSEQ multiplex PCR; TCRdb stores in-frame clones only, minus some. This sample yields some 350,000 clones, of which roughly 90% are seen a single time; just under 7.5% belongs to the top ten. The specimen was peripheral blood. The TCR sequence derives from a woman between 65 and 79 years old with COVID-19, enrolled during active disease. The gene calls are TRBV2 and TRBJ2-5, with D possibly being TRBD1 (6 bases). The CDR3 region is CASKLRDTQETQYF. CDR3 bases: TGTGCCAGCAAATTACGGGACACCCAAGAGACCCAGTACTTC.